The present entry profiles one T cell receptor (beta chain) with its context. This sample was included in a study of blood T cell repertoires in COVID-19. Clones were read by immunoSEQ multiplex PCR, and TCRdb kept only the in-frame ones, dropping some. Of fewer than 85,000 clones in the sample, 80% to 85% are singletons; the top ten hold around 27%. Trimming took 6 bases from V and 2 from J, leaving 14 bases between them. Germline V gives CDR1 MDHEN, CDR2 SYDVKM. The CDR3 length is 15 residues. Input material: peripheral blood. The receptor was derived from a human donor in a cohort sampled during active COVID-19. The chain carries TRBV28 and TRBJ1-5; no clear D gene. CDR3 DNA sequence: TGTGCCAGCAGACCCTACCCCCGAGGCAATCAGCCCCAGCATTTT. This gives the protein CASRPYPRGNQPQHF.